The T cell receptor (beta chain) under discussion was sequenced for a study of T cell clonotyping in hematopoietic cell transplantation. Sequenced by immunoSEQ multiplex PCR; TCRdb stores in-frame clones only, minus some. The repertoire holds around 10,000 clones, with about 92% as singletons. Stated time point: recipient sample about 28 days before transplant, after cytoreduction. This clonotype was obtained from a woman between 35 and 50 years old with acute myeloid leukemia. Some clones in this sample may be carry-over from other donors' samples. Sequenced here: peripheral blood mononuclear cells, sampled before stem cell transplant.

This CDR3 reads CASSQGGTWNEKLFF. The CDR3 bases are TGTGCCAGCAGCCAAGGGGGGACCTGGAATGAAAAACTGTTTTTT. The chain links TRBV5-4 to TRBJ1-4; D is perhaps TRBD1 (6 bases). Trimming cost V 4 bases and J 5 bases, with 15 bases left between them. The germline CDR1 and CDR2 sequences are SGHNT and YYREEE (reference sequence). The CDR3 loop spans 15 amino acids.